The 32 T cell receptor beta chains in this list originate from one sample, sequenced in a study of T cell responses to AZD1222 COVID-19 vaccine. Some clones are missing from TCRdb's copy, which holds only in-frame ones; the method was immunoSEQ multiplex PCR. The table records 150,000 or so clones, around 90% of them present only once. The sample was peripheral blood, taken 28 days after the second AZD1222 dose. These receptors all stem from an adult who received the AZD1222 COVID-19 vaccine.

The CDR3 loop reads CASSLEGGSQPQHF. The CDR3 DNA is TGTGCCAGCAGCTTGGAGGGAGGCTCTCAGCCCCAGCATTTT. This sequence joins TRBV5-4 and TRBJ1-5; D call uncertain. The CDR3 length is 14 residues. Germline V gene lookup returns CDR1 SGHNT and CDR2 YYREEE (reference sequence). Trimming removed 0 bases from V and 6 bases from J, with 10 bases in between.

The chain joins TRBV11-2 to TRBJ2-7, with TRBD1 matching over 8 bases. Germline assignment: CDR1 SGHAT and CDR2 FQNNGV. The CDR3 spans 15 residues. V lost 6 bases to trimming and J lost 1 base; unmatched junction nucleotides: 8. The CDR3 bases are TGTGCCAGCAGGTCACCAGGGGGCCTTTCCTACGAGCAGTACTTC. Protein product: CASRSPGGLSYEQYF.

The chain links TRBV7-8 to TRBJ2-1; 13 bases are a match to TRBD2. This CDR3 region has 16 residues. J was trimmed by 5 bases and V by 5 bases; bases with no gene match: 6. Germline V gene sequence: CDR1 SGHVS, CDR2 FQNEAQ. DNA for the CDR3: TGTGCCAGCAGCCAACCGACTAGCGGGAGGAACAATGAGCAGTTCTTC. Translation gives CASSQPTSGRNNEQFF.

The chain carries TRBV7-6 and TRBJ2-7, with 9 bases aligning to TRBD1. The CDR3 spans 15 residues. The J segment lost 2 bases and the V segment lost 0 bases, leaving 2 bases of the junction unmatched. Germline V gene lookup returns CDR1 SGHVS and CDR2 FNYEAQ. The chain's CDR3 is CASSLAGQGAYEQYF. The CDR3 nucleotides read TGTGCCAGCAGCTTAGCGGGACAGGGAGCCTACGAGCAGTACTTC.

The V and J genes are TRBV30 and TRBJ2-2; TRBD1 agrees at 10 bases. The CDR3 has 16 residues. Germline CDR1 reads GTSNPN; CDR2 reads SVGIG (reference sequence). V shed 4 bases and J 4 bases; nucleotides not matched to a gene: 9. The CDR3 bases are TGTGCCTGGATCGAGGGGGACAGGGGTCTCACCGGGGAGCTGTTTTTT. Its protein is CAWIEGDRGLTGELFF. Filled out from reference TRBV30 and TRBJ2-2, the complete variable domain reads SQTIHQWPATLVQPVGSPLSLECTVEGTSNPNLYWYRQAAGRGLQLLFYSVGIGQISSEVPQNLSASRPQDRQFILSSKKLLLSDSGFYLCAWIEGDRGLTGELFFGEGSRLTVL.

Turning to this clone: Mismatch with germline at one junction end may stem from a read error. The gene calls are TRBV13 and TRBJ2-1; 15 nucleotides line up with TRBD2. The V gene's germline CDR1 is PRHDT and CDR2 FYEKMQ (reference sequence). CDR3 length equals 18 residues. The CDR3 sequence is CASSLGRVGLAGGLKQFF. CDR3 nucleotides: TGTGCCAGTAGCTTAGGTCGTGTCGGACTAGCGGGAGGGTTAAAGCAGTTCTTC.

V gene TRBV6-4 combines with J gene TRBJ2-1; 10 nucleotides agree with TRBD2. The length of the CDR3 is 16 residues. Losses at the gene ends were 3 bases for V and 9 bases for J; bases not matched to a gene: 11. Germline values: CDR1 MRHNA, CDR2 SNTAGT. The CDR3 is CASSEQPSGSVSEQFF. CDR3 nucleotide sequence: TGTGCCAGCAGTGAACAACCTAGCGGGAGCGTTTCTGAGCAGTTCTTC.

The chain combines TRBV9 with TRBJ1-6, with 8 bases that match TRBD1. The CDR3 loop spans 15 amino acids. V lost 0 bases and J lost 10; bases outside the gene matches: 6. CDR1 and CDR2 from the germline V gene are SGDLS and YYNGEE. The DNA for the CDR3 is TGTGCCAGCAGCGTAGGGTCGACAGGGGCGTCACCCCTCCACTTT. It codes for CASSVGSTGASPLHF.

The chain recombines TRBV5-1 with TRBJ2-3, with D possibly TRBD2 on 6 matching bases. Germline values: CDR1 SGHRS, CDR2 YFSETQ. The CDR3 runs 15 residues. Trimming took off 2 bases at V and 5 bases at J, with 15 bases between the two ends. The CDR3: CASSLNGTPRDTQYF. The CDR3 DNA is TGCGCCAGCAGCTTAAACGGGACTCCTAGAGATACGCAGTATTTT. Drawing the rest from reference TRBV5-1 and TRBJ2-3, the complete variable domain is KAGVTQTPRYLIKTRGQQVTLSCSPISGHRSVSWYQQTPGQGLQFLFEYFSETQRNKGNFPGRFSGRQFSNSRSEMNVSTLELGDSALYLCASSLNGTPRDTQYFGPGTRLTVL.

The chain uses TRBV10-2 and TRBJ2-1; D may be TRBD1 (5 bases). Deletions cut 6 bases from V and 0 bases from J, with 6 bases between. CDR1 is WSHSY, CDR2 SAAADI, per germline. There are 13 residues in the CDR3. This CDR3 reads CASRGPSYNEQFF. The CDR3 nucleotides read TGCGCCAGCAGGGGGCCCTCCTACAATGAGCAGTTCTTC.

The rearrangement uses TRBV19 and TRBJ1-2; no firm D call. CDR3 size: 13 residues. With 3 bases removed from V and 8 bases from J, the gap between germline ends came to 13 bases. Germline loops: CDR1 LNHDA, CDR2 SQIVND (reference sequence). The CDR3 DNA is TGTGCCAGTAGTATCGGGTCCGTTCGCGGCTACACCTTC. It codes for CASSIGSVRGYTF.

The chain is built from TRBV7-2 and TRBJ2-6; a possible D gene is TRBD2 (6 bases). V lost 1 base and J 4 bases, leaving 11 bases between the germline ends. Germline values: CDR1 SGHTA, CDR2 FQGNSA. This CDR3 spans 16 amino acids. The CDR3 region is CASSLERVIGANVLTF. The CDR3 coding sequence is TGTGCCAGCAGCTTAGAGCGGGTGATCGGGGCCAACGTCCTGACTTTC.

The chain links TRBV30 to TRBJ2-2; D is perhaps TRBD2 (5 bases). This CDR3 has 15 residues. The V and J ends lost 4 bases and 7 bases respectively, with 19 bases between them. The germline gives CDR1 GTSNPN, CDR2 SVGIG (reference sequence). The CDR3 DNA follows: TGTGCCTGGACGAGAGGGATCAATTATTTCGGGGAGCTGTTTTTT. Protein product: CAWTRGINYFGELFF.

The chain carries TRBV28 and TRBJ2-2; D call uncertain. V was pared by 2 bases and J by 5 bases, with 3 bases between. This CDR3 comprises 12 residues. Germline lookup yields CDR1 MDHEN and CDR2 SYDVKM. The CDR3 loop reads CASSLRTGELFF. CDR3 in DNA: TGTGCCAGCAGTTTACGGACCGGGGAGCTGTTTTTT.

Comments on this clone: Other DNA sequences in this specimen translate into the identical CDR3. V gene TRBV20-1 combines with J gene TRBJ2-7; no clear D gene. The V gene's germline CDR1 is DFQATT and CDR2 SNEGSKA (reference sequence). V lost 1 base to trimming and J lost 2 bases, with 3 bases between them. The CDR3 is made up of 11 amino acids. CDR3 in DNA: TGCAGTGCTAGAGCGGCCTACGAGCAGTACTTC. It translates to CSARAAYEQYF.

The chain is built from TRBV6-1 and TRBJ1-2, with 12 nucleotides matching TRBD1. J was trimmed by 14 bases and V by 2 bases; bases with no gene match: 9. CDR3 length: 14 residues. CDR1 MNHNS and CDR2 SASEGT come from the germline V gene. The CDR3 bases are TGTGCCAGCAGTGAATCCGGGACAGGGGGCGCCGGTACCTTC. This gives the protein CASSESGTGGAGTF.

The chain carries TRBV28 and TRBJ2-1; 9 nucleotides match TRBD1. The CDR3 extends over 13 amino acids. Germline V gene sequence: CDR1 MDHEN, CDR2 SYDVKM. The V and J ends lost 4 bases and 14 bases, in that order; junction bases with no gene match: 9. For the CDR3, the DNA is TGTGCCAGCAGTTCCCAACGCCGGGACAGGGAGTTCTTC. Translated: CASSSQRRDREFF.

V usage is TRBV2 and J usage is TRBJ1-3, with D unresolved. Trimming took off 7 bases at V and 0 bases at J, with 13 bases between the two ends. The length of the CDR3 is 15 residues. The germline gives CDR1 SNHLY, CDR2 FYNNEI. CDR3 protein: CASNPRALSGNTIYF. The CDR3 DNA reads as TGTGCCAGCAACCCGCGTGCCCTCTCTGGAAACACCATATATTTT.

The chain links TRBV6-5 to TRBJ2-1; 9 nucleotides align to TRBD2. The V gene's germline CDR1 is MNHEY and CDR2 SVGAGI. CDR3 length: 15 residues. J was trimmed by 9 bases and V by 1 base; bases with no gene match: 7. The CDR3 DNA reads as TGTGCCAGCAGTTACTATAGCGGGAGAGGTAGTGAGCAGTTCTTC. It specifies CASSYYSGRGSEQFF.

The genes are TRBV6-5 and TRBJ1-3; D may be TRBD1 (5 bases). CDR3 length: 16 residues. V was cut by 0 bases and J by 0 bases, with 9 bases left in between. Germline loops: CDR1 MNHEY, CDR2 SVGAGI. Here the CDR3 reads CASSYSGVSSGNTIYF. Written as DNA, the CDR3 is TGTGCCAGCAGTTACTCGGGGGTATCCTCTGGAAACACCATATATTTT.

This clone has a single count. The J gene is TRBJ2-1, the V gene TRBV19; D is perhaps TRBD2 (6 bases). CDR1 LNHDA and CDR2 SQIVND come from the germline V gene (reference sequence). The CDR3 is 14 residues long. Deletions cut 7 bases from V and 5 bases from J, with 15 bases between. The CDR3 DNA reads TGTGCCAGTAAGAGCCCGGGACTCCACAATGAGCAGTTCTTC. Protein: CASKSPGLHNEQFF.

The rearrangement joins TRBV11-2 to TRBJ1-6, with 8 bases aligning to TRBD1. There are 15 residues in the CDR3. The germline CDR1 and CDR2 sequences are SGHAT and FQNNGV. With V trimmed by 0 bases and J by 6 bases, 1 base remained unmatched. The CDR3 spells CASSLEGQVNSPLHF. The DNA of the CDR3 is TGTGCCAGCAGCTTAGAGGGACAGGTTAATTCACCCCTCCACTTT.

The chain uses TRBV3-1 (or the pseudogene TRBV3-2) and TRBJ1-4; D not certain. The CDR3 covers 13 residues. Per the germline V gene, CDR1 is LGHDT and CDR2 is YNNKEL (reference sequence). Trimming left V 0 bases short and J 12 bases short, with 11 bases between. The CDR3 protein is CASSQDSREELFF. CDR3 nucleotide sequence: TGTGCCAGCAGCCAAGATAGTCGTGAGGAACTGTTTTTT.

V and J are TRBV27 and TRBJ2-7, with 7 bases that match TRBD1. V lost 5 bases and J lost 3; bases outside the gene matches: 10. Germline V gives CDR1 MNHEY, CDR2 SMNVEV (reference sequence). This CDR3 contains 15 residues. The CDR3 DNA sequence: TGTGCCAGCAGTGCGCGACCGGGACAGAACTACGAGCAGTACTTC. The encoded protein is CASSARPGQNYEQYF.

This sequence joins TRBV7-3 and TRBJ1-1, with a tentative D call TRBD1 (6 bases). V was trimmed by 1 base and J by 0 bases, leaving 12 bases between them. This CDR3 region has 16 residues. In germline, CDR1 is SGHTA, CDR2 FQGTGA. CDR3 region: CASSLRAGALNTEAFF. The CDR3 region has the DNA TGTGCCAGCAGCTTAAGGGCAGGGGCCTTGAACACTGAAGCTTTCTTT.

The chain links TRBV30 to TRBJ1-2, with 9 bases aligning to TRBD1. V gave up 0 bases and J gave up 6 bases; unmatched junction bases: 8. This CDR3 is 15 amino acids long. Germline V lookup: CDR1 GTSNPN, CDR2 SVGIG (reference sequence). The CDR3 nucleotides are TGTGCCTGGAGTGTACTTATCCGGGACAGGGATGGCTACACCTTC. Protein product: CAWSVLIRDRDGYTF.

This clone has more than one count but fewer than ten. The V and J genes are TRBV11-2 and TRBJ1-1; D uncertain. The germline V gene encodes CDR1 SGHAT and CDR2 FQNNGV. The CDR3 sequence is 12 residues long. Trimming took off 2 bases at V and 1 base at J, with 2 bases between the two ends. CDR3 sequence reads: CASSLRNTEAFF. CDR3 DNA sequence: TGTGCCAGCAGCTTAAGGAACACTGAAGCTTTCTTT.

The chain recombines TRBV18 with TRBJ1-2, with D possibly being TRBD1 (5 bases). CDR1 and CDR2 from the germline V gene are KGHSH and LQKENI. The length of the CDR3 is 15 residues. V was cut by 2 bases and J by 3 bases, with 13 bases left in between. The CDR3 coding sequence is TGTGCCAGCTCACCAAGCTCAGGGTTGGACTATGGCTACACCTTC. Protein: CASSPSSGLDYGYTF. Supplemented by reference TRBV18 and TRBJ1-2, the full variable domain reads NAGVMQNPRHLVRRRGQEARLRCSPMKGHSHVYWYRQLPEEGLKFMVYLQKENIIDESGMPKERFSAEFPKEGPSILRIQQVVRGDSAAYFCASSPSSGLDYGYTFGSGTRLTVV.

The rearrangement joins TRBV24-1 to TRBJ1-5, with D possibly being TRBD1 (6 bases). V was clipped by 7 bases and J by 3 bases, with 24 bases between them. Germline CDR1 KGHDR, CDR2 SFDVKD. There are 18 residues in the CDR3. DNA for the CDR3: TGTGCCACCAGCCGCCCCTGGACAGTCCATGGAGTCAATCAGCCCCAGCATTTT. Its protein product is CATSRPWTVHGVNQPQHF.

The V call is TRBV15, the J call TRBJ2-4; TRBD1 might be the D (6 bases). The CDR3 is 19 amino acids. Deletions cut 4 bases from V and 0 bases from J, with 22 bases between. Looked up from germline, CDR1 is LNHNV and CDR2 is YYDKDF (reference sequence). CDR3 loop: CATSTEPGEPRLAKNIQYF. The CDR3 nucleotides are TGTGCCACCAGCACAGAACCAGGGGAACCCCGTCTAGCCAAAAACATTCAGTACTTC.

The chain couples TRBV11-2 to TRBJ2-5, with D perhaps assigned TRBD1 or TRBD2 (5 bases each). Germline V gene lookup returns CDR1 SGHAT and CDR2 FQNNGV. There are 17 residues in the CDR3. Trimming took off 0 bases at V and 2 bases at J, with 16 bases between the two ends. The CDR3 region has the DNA TGTGCCAGCAGCTTAGACCCTACCGGGACGGGTCAAGAGACCCAGTACTTC. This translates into CASSLDPTGTGQETQYF.

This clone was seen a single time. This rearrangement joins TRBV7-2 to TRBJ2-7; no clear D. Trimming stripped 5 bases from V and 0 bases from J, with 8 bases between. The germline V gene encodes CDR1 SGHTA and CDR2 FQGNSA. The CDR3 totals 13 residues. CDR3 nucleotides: TGTGCCAGCAGCATAACAAGCTCCTACGAGCAGTACTTC. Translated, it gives CASSITSSYEQYF.